This T cell receptor beta chain was sequenced during a study of early T cells in non-severe SARS-CoV-2 infection. In this sample, this clonotype turned up many times. Unique molecular identifiers were affixed to single, distinct cDNA molecules. MiXCR, run by TCRdb on the 5' RACE reads, gives a single entry per CDR3 protein. The top ten hold more than 8% of the sample, which has some 38,000 distinct CDR3 sequences, 3.5% to 4% seen once. Germline lookup yields CDR1 LGHNA and CDR2 YSLEER. Trimming at V came to 0 bases and at J to 3 bases, leaving 6 bases not matched to a gene. The CDR3 totals 17 residues.

The sequence came from an adult who was a healthcare worker with PCR-confirmed SARS-CoV-2 infection or an uninfected control (not recorded which). The J gene is TRBJ2-3, the V gene TRBV4-3; TRBD2 agrees at 10 bases. Sequencing input: whole blood. The CDR3 loop reads CASSQESRGLATDTQYF. The CDR3 bases are TGCGCCAGCAGCCAAGAGAGTCGGGGACTAGCGACAGATACGCAGTATTTT.